This is a list of T cell receptor beta chains from one sample in a study of CXCR3-negative and CXCR3-positive naive CD8 T cells. Reanalyzing the 5' RACE reads, TCRdb keeps one entry per CDR3 protein, without DNA. Its table lists about 150,000 distinct CDR3 sequences. The sequencing sample was made of naive CXCR3+ CD8+ T cells from blood. The receptors stem from a human donor in good health. Some clones in this sample may be carry-over from other donors' samples. CDR3s include the opening cysteine and the closing phenylalanine or tryptophan.

V	J	CDR3
TRBV20-1	TRBJ1-6	CSARELSSYNSPLHF
TRBV15	TRBJ2-1	CATSGGGQGFNEQFF
TRBV6-1	TRBJ2-7	CASSVTSGTPYEQYF
TRBV12-5	TRBJ2-7	CASGLVLISDGKGYEQYF
TRBV5-1	TRBJ2-3	CASSLAPASTDTQYF
TRBV4-1	TRBJ2-5	CASSQPRQGDETQYF
TRBV6-5	TRBJ2-1	CAFSFRGKYNEQFF
TRBV5-1	TRBJ2-1	CASSLGLAGDEKQFF
TRBV7-6	TRBJ2-5	CASSLEAGMAQETQYF
TRBV6-1	TRBJ1-4	CASSEWRSRTNEKLFF
TRBV14	TRBJ2-5	CASSQLQGALVETQYF
TRBV2	TRBJ1-6	CASSEAPGPAGTLHF
TRBV7-9	TRBJ2-7	CASSLDAGFYEQYF
TRBV11-2	TRBJ2-5	CASSYLPLGTSTTETQYF
TRBV6-5	TRBJ1-1	CASSPRVPGDTEAFF
TRBV2	TRBJ1-2	CASSQTFGQPYTF
TRBV7-9	TRBJ1-2	CASSDDLATGYGYTF
TRBV13	TRBJ2-7	CASSLRQDSSYEQYF
TRBV7-9	TRBJ2-7	CASSLKDGDEQYF
TRBV5-5	TRBJ2-1	CASSPWDSWEQFF
TRBV29-1	TRBJ2-7	CSAQTALAGEQYF
TRBV28	TRBJ2-7	CASSSLLQLTPTYEQYF
TRBV7-8	TRBJ2-5	CASSPWTSQETQYF
TRBV11-2	TRBJ2-7	CASSFVQGREQYF
TRBV5-1	TRBJ2-7	CASRLAGGSYEQYF
TRBV14	TRBJ2-1	CASSQGHREQFF
TRBV10-1	TRBJ2-7	CASSPGQASGEQYF
TRBV29-1	TRBJ2-7	CSVEDPWLEQYF
TRBV28	TRBJ1-5	CASSLGQGGFIRQPQHF
TRBV7-8	TRBJ1-1	CASSSGTNTEAFF
TRBV19	TRBJ2-1	CASSILAGRNNEQFF
TRBV21-1	TRBJ2-1	CASSNDRGWNEQFF
TRBV5-5	TRBJ2-5	CASLLGRAEETQYF
TRBV12-3/TRBV12-4	TRBJ2-1	CASSTTQGDEQFF
TRBV7-9	TRBJ2-1	CASSLAIAEPGHEQFF
TRBV7-9	TRBJ2-2	CASSSNDRVISTQNTGELFF
TRBV29-1	TRBJ2-3	CSVEDLGAAQYF
TRBV6-2/TRBV6-3	TRBJ1-5	CASRGFSNQPQHF
TRBV20-1	TRBJ1-2	CSASSVDPGSPNYGYTF
TRBV10-3	TRBJ1-2	CAISDWGQEYYGYTF
TRBV4-2	TRBJ2-5	CASSQDLGGTTQETQYF
TRBV10-2	TRBJ1-5	CASSETQVYQPQHF
TRBV4-3	TRBJ2-4	CASSQGKGLAKNIQYF
TRBV29-1	TRBJ2-2	CSVEAGNTNTGELFF
TRBV28	TRBJ2-7	CASSLMAGASYEQYF
TRBV21-1	TRBJ2-7	CASSKTGAYEQYF
TRBV7-9	TRBJ2-1	CASSFGEGNEQFF
TRBV9	TRBJ1-1	CASSATTGVHTEAFF
TRBV7-2	TRBJ2-1	CALYLAGLYNEQFF
TRBV15	TRBJ2-3	CATSRVRDTQYF
TRBV2	TRBJ2-2	CAIDRVFTGELFF
TRBV20-1	TRBJ1-5	CSARRLPDRGILGNQPQHF